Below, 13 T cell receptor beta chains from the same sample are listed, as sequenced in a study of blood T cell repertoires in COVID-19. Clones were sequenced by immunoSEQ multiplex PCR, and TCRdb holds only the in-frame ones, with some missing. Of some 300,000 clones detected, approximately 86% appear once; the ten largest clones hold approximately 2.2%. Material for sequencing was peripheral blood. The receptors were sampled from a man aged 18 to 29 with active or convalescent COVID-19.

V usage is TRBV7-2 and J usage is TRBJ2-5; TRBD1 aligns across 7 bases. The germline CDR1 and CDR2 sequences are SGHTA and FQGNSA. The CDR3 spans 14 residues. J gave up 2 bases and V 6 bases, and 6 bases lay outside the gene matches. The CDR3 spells CASSQNRGQETQYF. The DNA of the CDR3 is TGTGCCAGCAGTCAGAACAGGGGACAAGAGACCCAGTACTTC.

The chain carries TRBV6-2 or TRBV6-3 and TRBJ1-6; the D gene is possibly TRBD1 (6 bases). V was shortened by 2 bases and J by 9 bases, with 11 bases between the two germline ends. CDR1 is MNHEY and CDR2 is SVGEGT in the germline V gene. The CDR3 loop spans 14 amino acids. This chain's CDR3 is CASSYGPTGSPLHF. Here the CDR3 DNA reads TGTGCCAGCAGTTACGGCCCGACAGGTTCACCCCTCCACTTT.

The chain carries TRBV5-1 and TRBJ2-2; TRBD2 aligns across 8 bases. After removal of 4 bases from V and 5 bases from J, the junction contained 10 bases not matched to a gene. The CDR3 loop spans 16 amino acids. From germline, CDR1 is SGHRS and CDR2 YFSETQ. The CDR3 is CASSATGTRGTGELFF. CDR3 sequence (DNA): TGCGCCAGCAGCGCAACCGGGACTAGAGGGACCGGGGAGCTGTTTTTT.

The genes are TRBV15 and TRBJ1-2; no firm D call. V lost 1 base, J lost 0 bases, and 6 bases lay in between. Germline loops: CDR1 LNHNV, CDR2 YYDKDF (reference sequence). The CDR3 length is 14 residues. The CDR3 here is CATSRGPTNYGYTF. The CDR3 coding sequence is TGTGCCACCAGCAGAGGGCCAACTAACTATGGCTACACCTTC.

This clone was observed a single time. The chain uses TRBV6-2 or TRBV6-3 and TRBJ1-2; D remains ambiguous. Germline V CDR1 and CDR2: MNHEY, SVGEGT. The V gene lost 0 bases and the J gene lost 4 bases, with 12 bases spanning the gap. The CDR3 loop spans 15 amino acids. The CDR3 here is CASSYSISGAYGYTF. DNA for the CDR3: TGTGCCAGCAGTTACTCGATTTCCGGAGCCTATGGCTACACCTTC.

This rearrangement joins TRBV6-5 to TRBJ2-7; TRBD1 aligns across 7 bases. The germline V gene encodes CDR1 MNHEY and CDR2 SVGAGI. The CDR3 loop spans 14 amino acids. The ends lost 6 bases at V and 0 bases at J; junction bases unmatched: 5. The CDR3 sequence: CASRHRGVSYEQYF. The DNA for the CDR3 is TGTGCCAGCAGACACAGGGGAGTCTCCTACGAGCAGTACTTC.

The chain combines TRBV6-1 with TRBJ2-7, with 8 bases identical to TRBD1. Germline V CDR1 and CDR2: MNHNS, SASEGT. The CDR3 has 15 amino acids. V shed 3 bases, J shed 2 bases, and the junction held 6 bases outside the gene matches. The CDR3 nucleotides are TGTGCCAGCAGTGATGGACAGGGATTACCCTACGAGCAGTACTTC. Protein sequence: CASSDGQGLPYEQYF.

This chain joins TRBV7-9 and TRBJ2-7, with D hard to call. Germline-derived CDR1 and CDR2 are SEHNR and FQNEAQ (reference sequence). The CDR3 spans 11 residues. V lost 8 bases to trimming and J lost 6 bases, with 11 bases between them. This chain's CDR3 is CASAVEREQYF. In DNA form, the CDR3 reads TGTGCCAGCGCTGTGGAGCGCGAGCAGTACTTC. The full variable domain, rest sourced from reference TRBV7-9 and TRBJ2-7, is DTGVSQNPRHKITKRGQNVTFRCDPISEHNRLYWYRQTLGQGPEFLTYFQNEAQLEKSRLLSDRFSAERPKGSFSTLEIQRTEQGDSAMYLCASAVEREQYFGPGTRLTVT.

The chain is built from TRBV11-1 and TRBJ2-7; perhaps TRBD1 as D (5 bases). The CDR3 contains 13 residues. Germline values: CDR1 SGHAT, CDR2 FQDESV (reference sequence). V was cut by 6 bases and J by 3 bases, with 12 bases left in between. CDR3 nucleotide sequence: TGTGCCAGCAGTTGGACACAACGCTACGAGCAGTACTTC. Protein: CASSWTQRYEQYF.

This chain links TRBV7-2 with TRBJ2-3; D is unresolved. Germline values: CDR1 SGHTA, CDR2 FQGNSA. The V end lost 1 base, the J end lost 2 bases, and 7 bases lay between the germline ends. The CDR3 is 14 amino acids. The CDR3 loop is CASSLETVTDTQYF. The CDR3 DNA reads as TGTGCCAGCAGCTTAGAGACTGTCACAGATACGCAGTATTTT.

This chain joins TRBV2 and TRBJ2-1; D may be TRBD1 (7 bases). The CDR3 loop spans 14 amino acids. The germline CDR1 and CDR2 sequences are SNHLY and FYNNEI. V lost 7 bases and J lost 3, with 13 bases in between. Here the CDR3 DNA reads TGTGCCAGCACCGCAGGGGGGATCTACAATGAGCAGTTCTTC. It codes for CASTAGGIYNEQFF. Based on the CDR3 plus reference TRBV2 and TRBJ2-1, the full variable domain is EPEVTQTPSHQVTQMGQEVILRCVPISNHLYFYWYRQILGQKVEFLVSFYNNEISEKSEIFDDQFSVERPDGSNFTLKIRSTKLEDSAMYFCASTAGGIYNEQFFGPGTRLTVL.

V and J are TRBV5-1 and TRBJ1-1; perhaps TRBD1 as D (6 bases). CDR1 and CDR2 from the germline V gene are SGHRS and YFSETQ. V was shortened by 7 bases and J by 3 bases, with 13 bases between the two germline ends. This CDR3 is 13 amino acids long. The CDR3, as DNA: TGCGCCAGCGCCAAGGGGGTGTACACTGAAGCTTTCTTT. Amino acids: CASAKGVYTEAFF.

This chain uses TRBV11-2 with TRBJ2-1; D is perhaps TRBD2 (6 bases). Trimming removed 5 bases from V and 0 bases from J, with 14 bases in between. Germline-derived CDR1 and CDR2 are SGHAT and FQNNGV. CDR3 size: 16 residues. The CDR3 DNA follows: TGTGCCAGCAGCCCATCCATTAGCGGCTCCTACAATGAGCAGTTCTTC. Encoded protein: CASSPSISGSYNEQFF.